This entry concerns a single T cell receptor (beta chain). The target of this receptor is not known. The sample holds no much larger clone one base away, and base qualities are not on file. The sample comes from a study of blood T cell repertoires in COVID-19 (TCRdb year 2020). Some background on the complete study: The collaborator samples originated in the United States, Italy and Spain and spanned the acute and convalescent phases of COVID-19. The material from the prospective study consisted of cDNA or gDNA derived from T cells, B-cell-depleted T cells, or PBMCs. The dataset comprised deeply sampled blood TCRbeta repertoires from subjects exposed to, actively infected with, or recovered from COVID-19. A freely available public database, intended as a resource for researchers studying the immune response to SARS-CoV-2, is where the repertoires were released. Samples were obtained from the ongoing ImmuneRACE study (first 160 participants) and from roughly 1,300 subjects provided by 6 global collaborators. The sample metadata nearly always contained a de-identified subject ID, COVID-19 status, age in years and sex. HLA class I and class II types, where available, came from metadata supplied by the sample provider rather than from assay-based typing. Summary of the overall study and its limitations: How much clinical and demographic metadata was included differed by source and by participant, and the metadata was provided uncurated.

CDR1 and CDR2 were assigned from the germline V gene as SGHRS and YFSETQ. Measured from the cysteine to the phenylalanine, the CDR3 is 14 residues long. The CDR3 DNA has 42 bases and is translated from base 1. At the junction V is shortened by 5 bases and J by 1 base; bases outside the gene matches: 3. Collaborating institutions collected whole blood in K2EDTA tubes following their own protocols. For TCRbeta analysis, collaborators shipped samples as frozen whole blood, isolated PBMCs, or DNA extracted from either of those sample types. TCRbeta CDR3 regions were amplified from genomic DNA by means of the immunoSEQ Assay, a bias-controlled multiplex PCR. As for the original processing: The number of nucleated cells in each sample was estimated by amplification of reference gene primers within the assay. To quantify the absolute abundance of each unique TCRbeta CDR3 rearrangement, sequence reads were collapsed and filtered. For each sample, productive Simpson clonality was calculated by taking the square root of Simpson's diversity index across productive rearrangements. What TCRdb holds here is the immuneACCESS table cut down to in-frame rearrangements. Part of the clones is not present; checked against another copy, under half of the missing clones reflect an unresolved V gene, and the others are unexplained. V, J and clone size reflect that table, while D and trimming were determined from the DNA. The sample profile shows about 43,000 clones; around 80% of them were found once. Together, the top ten hold 7.5% to 9.5% of the sample.

The sample was peripheral blood. In this chain, TRBV5-1 is recombined with TRBJ1-1, with 9 bases matching TRBD1. This TCR derives from a man at least 80 years old in a cohort sampled during active COVID-19. The CDR3 region: CASRPGQGNTEAFF. In nucleotides, the sequence is TGCGCCAGCAGGCCGGGACAGGGGAACACTGAAGCTTTCTTT. With the portions outside the CDR3 filled from the reference TRBV5-1 and TRBJ1-1 genes, the complete variable region becomes KAGVTQTPRYLIKTRGQQVTLSCSPISGHRSVSWYQQTPGQGLQFLFEYFSETQRNKGNFPGRFSGRQFSNSRSEMNVSTLELGDSALYLCASRPGQGNTEAFFGQGTRLTVV.